Below are 19 T cell receptor beta chains sequenced from a single sample in a study of human T cells and chemical hapten exposure. In TCRdb, the RACE reads were re-called with MiXCR into one record per CDR3 protein. The sample lists over 150,000 distinct CDR3 sequences; approximately 30% were seen once. Time point of the sample: patch test 3, about 24 weeks after DPC sensitization. Sample treatment: therapeutic diphenylcyclopropenone sensitization with weekly scalp DPC. The sequenced sample was whole blood, obtained in connection with sensitization to the hapten diphenylcyclopropenone (DPC). The receptors were sampled from a woman aged 18 to 35 with alopecia areata. Some clones in this sample may be carry-over from other donors' samples.

This clonotype was recorded many times. This sequence joins TRBV5-1 and TRBJ2-7; the match to TRBD1 covers 8 bases. In germline, CDR1 is SGHRS, CDR2 YFSETQ. This CDR3 is built from 14 residues. J lost 4 bases, V lost 3 bases, and 6 bases had no gene match. CDR3: CASSSQGAEYEQYF. As DNA, the CDR3 is TGCGCCAGCAGCTCGCAGGGGGCAGAGTACGAGCAGTACTTC.

This clonotype showed up just a few times. The V and J genes are TRBV5-1 and TRBJ2-1; 7 bases are shared with TRBD2. Germline assignment: CDR1 SGHRS and CDR2 YFSETQ. The length of the CDR3 is 12 residues. V trimming: 0 bases; J trimming: 10 bases; junction bases outside the gene matches: 1. The CDR3: CASSLVGLEQFF. CDR3 in DNA: TGCGCCAGCAGCTTGGTGGGACTAGAGCAGTTCTTC.

This clonotype has only one observation. The rearrangement uses TRBV20-1 and TRBJ1-3, with 7 bases matching TRBD1. The length of the CDR3 is 12 residues. Germline V gene data show CDR1 as DFQATT and CDR2 as SNEGSKA (reference sequence). The V segment lost 1 base and the J segment 9 bases; nucleotides outside the gene matches: 3. CDR3 nucleotides: TGCAGTGCTAGAGGCAACAGGGGCACCATATATTTT. It specifies CSARGNRGTIYF.

In this sample, this clonotype turned up once. The V call is TRBV20-1, the J call TRBJ1-4, with TRBD1 as a possible D gene (5 bases). V dropped 4 bases and J dropped 1 base, with 10 bases sitting between them. Germline V gives CDR1 DFQATT, CDR2 SNEGSKA (reference sequence). The CDR3 extends over 14 amino acids. CDR3 region: CSATRGGTNEKLFF. CDR3 sequence (DNA): TGCAGTGCTACTCGGGGGGGAACTAATGAAAAACTGTTTTTT.

This clonotype has a handful of counts. The chain recombines TRBV10-3 with TRBJ1-1, with D unresolved. Trimming removed 0 bases from V and 6 bases from J, with 14 bases in between. CDR3 length: 15 residues. CDR1 is ENHRY and CDR2 is SYGVKD in the germline V gene. The CDR3 sequence is CAISESVGFKAEAFF. For the CDR3, the DNA is TGTGCCATCAGTGAGTCGGTGGGATTTAAAGCTGAAGCTTTCTTT.

The rearrangement links TRBV15 to TRBJ2-4; 8 bases match TRBD2. J was trimmed by 1 base and V by 8 bases; bases with no gene match: 4. The CDR3 spans 14 residues. Germline-derived CDR1 and CDR2 are LNHNV and YYDKDF (reference sequence). CDR3 bases: TGTGCCACCCTCGGGAGGGTGGCCAAAAACATTCAGTACTTC. As protein: CATLGRVAKNIQYF. Drawing the rest from reference TRBV15 and TRBJ2-4, the complete variable domain is DAMVIQNPRYQVTQFGKPVTLSCSQTLNHNVMYWYQQKSSQAPKLLFHYYDKDFNNEADTPDNFQSRRPNTSFCFLDIRSPGLGDTAMYLCATLGRVAKNIQYFGAGTRLSVL.

V and J are TRBV4-1 and TRBJ2-7; the D call may be TRBD1 or TRBD2 (5 bases each). The CDR3 loop spans 13 amino acids. Trimming left V 8 bases short and J 3 bases short, with 14 bases between. Germline CDR1 MGHRA, CDR2 YSYEKL. The CDR3 sequence is CASRGPGFYEQYF. The CDR3 DNA reads TGCGCCAGCCGGGGACCGGGCTTCTACGAGCAGTACTTC.

V usage is TRBV6-1 and J usage is TRBJ2-1, with a tentative D call TRBD2 (7 bases). Germline V gene sequence: CDR1 MNHNS, CDR2 SASEGT. V was trimmed by 2 bases and J by 5 bases, leaving 16 bases between them. CDR3 length: 16 residues. The CDR3 region is CASSEIGGLTHNEQFF. CDR3 nucleotide sequence: TGTGCCAGCAGTGAAATCGGGGGGCTAACCCACAATGAGCAGTTCTTC.

In its sample, this clonotype was seen a few times. The rearrangement joins TRBV2 to TRBJ2-5; 10 nucleotides match TRBD2. CDR1 and CDR2 (germline): SNHLY, FYNNEI. There are 13 residues in the CDR3. Germline trimming cut 7 bases from V and 1 base from J; bases unmatched to any gene: 0. CDR3 nucleotides: TGTGCCAGCACTAGCGGGGGCCAAGAGACCCAGTACTTC. It encodes CASTSGGQETQYF.

V and J are TRBV29-1 and TRBJ2-7; tentative D call: TRBD2 (6 bases). The germline CDR1 and CDR2 sequences are SQVTM and ANQGSEA. The CDR3 is 13 residues long. V gave up 4 bases and J gave up 4 bases, with 14 bases separating them. This chain's CDR3 is CSVGAGTSYEQYF. The CDR3 region has the DNA TGCAGCGTTGGGGCCGGGACTTCATACGAGCAGTACTTC.

This clonotype has only a few counts. V and J are TRBV7-9 and TRBJ2-1; D is perhaps TRBD2 (6 bases). V lost 5 bases and J 11 bases, leaving 7 bases between the germline ends. The CDR3 is made up of 10 amino acids. Germline lookup yields CDR1 SEHNR and CDR2 FQNEAQ (reference sequence). CDR3 loop: CASSREKQFF. DNA for the CDR3: TGTGCCAGCAGCCGGGAGAAGCAGTTCTTC.

The V call is TRBV29-1, the J call TRBJ2-5, with 8 bases that match TRBD2. CDR1 and CDR2 (germline): SQVTM, ANQGSEA. Germline trimming cut 4 bases from V and 5 bases from J; bases unmatched to any gene: 9. There are 14 residues in the CDR3. The CDR3 bases are TGCAGCGTTGTGGTCGGGGGGGCCCGGGAGACCCAGTACTTC. This translates into CSVVVGGARETQYF. Combining the CDR3 with reference TRBV29-1 and TRBJ2-5 gives the whole variable domain SAVISQKPSRDICQRGTSLTIQCQVDSQVTMMFWYRQQPGQSLTLIATANQGSEATYESGFVIDKFPISRPNLTFSTLTVSNMSPEDSSIYLCSVVVGGARETQYFGPGTRLLVL.

This clonotype was observed at least ten times. The chain employs TRBV9 and TRBJ1-2, with D uncertain. Trimming removed 2 bases from V and 3 bases from J, with 5 bases in between. Germline V gives CDR1 SGDLS, CDR2 YYNGEE. CDR3 size: 12 residues. The CDR3 protein is CASSVHDYGYTF. The DNA of the CDR3 is TGTGCCAGCAGCGTCCACGACTATGGCTACACCTTC.

J is TRBJ2-1 and V is TRBV4-3; maybe TRBD2 (6 bases). CDR1 and CDR2 (germline): LGHNA, YSLEER. Trimming removed 1 base at V and 12 bases at J, with 13 bases between. The CDR3 contains 13 residues. DNA of the CDR3: TGCGCCAGCAGCCAAGCTGGGTTGGGGGGGCAGTTCTTC. It codes for CASSQAGLGGQFF.

The V and J genes are TRBV4-3 and TRBJ2-7; no definite D call. Per the germline V gene, CDR1 is LGHNA and CDR2 is YSLEER. The ends were cut back, 0 bases at V and 2 bases at J, with 5 bases in the middle. The CDR3 sequence is 13 residues long. The CDR3 sequence is CASSQDITYEQYF. The CDR3 region has the DNA TGCGCCAGCAGCCAAGACATCACCTACGAGCAGTACTTC.

With regard to this clonotype: It may be a read error: a sequence one base away is much more abundant. The chain uses TRBV29-1 and TRBJ1-2, with no clear D. From germline, CDR1 is SQVTM and CDR2 ANQGSEA. This CDR3 contains 12 residues. CDR3 DNA: TGCAGCGTTGAAGAGACGGTGTATGGCTACAGCTTC. It encodes CSVEETVYGYSF.

The CDR3 is CASSQTGFGTEAFF. The DNA of the CDR3 is TGTGCCAGCAGCCAGACAGGGTTCGGCACTGAAGCTTTCTTT. V usage is TRBV3-1 and J usage is TRBJ1-1, with 7 bases aligning to TRBD1. With 3 bases clipped from V and 4 bases from J, the junction kept 5 bases outside the gene matches. CDR3 length: 14 residues. CDR1 and CDR2 (germline): LGHDT, YNNKEL (reference sequence). Looking up the rest from reference TRBV3-1 and TRBJ1-1 gives the full variable domain: DTAVSQTPKYLVTQMGNDKSIKCEQNLGHDTMYWYKQDSKKFLKIMFSYNNKELIINETVPNRFSPKSPDKAHLNLHINSLELGDSAVYFCASSQTGFGTEAFFGQGTRLTVV.

The V call is TRBV5-4, the J call TRBJ1-2; maybe TRBD1 (5 bases). The CDR3 runs to 14 residues. V was trimmed by 5 bases and J by 6 bases, leaving 17 bases between them. CDR1 and CDR2 from the germline V gene are SGHNT and YYREEE (reference sequence). The CDR3 is CASSSPGRVHGYTF. CDR3 sequence (DNA): TGTGCCAGCAGTTCCCCGGGCAGGGTCCATGGCTACACCTTC. Complete variable domain (other parts from reference TRBV5-4 and TRBJ1-2): ETGVTQSPTHLIKTRGQQVTLRCSSQSGHNTVSWYQQALGQGPQFIFQYYREEENGRGNFPPRFSGLQFPNYSSELNVNALELDDSALYLCASSSPGRVHGYTFGSGTRLTVV.

This rearrangement joins TRBV6-5 to TRBJ1-3; maybe TRBD1 (5 bases). The germline V and J ends were trimmed by 11 bases and 2 bases, with 19 bases remaining between them. Germline CDR1 reads MNHEY; CDR2 reads SVGAGI. The CDR3 extends over 15 amino acids. The CDR3 loop reads CAAGKRQPPGNTIYF. CDR3 nucleotide sequence: TGTGCCGCGGGGAAAAGACAGCCGCCTGGAAACACCATATATTTT.